The text below deals with one T cell receptor (beta chain). This sample stems from a study of blood T cell repertoires in COVID-19. About the research overall: The origin of the acute and convalescent COVID-19 samples was the United States, Italy and Spain. Sample material is recorded as cDNA or gDNA derived from T cells, B-cell-depleted T cells, or PBMCs.

As handled by the study authors: Estimates of nucleated cell counts were drawn from the amplification of reference gene primers. Produced via immunoSEQ multiplex PCR; TCRdb's table is partial and in-frame only. The V and J calls and clone size are taken from that table; D and trimming were inferred from the DNA. This table has fewer than 500,000 clones, roughly 89% appearing once. Sequenced material: peripheral blood. The origin of this receptor is a woman younger than 45 with active or convalescent COVID-19.

The DNA of the CDR3 is TGTGCCAGCAGTCTAGCACGGACAGAAACTGGAAACACCATATATTTT. The encoded protein is CASSLARTETGNTIYF. The chain couples TRBV7-8 to TRBJ1-3; tentative D call: TRBD1 (6 bases). The CDR3 totals 16 residues. Germline V gene lookup returns CDR1 SGHVS and CDR2 FQNEAQ. Trimming removed 6 bases at V and 2 bases at J, with 17 bases between.